The present T cell receptor (beta chain) was sequenced within a study of blood T cell repertoires in COVID-19. Background on the study: Both acute and convalescent COVID-19 samples were obtained from the United States, Italy and Spain. PBMCs, B-cell-depleted T cells, or T cells provided the cDNA or gDNA that made up the material.

Germline V lookup: CDR1 LGHDT, CDR2 YNNKEL (reference sequence). This CDR3 region has 15 residues. The V and J ends lost 6 bases and 0 bases, in that order; junction bases with no gene match: 5. Original processing methods: Quantification of nucleated cells was approximated via reference gene primer amplification. The repertoire was sequenced with immunoSEQ multiplex PCR; TCRdb's copy has only in-frame clones and lacks some. V and J calls plus clone size are reproduced from that table; the DNA served to infer D and trimming. There are about 400,000 clones in the sample; about nine tenths occur only once, and roughly 1.4% lies in the top ten.

The sample comprised peripheral blood. This clonotype originated in a woman aged 30 to 39 with active or convalescent COVID-19. The chain has TRBV3-1 (or the pseudogene TRBV3-2) and TRBJ2-7, with 10 bases lining up with TRBD2. In nucleotides, the CDR3 is TGTGCCAGCAGGTCGAGCGGGAGGGACTCCTACGAGCAGTACTTC. Amino acid sequence: CASRSSGRDSYEQYF.